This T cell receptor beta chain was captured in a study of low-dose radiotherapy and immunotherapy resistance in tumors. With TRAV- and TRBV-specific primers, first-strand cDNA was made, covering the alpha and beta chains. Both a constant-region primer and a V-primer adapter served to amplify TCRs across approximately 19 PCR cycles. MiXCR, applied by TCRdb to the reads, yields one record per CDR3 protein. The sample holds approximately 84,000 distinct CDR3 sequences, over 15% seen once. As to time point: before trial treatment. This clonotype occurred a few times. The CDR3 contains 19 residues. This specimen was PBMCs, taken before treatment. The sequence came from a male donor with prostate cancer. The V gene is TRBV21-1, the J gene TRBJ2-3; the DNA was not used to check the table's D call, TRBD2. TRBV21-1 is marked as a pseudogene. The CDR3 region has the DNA TGTGCCAGCAGCCTAGGTTTGATAGCGGGGGGGAGCCCGAGGGCCACGCAGTATTTT. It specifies CASSLGLIAGGSPRATQYF.